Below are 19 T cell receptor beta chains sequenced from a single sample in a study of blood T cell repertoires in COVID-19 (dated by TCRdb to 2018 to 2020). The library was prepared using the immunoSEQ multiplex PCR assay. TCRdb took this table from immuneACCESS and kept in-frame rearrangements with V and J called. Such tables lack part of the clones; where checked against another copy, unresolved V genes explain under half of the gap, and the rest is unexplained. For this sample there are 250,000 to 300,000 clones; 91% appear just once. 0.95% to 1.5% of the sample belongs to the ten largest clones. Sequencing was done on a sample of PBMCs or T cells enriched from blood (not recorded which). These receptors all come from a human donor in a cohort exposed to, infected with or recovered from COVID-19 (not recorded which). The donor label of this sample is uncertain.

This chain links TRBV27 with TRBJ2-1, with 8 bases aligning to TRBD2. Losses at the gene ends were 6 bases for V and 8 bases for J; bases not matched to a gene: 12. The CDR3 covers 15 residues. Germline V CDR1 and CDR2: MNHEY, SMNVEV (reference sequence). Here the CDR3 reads CASSSPGLAFDEQFF. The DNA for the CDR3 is TGTGCCAGCAGCTCCCCCGGACTAGCTTTCGATGAGCAGTTCTTC.

CDR3 sequence: CASSLRGQGWTDTQYF. In DNA form, the CDR3 reads TGTGCCAGCAGCTTAAGAGGACAGGGCTGGACAGATACGCAGTATTTT. The gene calls are TRBV7-2 and TRBJ2-3; 8 nucleotides line up with TRBD1. Germline trimming cut 2 bases from V and 3 bases from J; bases unmatched to any gene: 7. The CDR3 is 16 residues long. Per germline, CDR1 SGHTA and CDR2 FQGNSA. Based on the CDR3 plus reference TRBV7-2 and TRBJ2-3, the full variable domain is GAGVSQSPSNKVTEKGKDVELRCDPISGHTALYWYRQSLGQGLEFLIYFQGNSAPDKSGLPSDRFSAERTGGSVSTLTIQRTQQEDSAVYLCASSLRGQGWTDTQYFGPGTRLTVL.

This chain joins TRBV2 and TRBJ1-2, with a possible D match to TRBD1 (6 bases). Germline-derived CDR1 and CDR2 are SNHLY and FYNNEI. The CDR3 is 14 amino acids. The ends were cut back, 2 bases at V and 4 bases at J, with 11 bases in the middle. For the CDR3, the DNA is TGTGCCAGCAGTGAACCCACAGGGACCTATGGCTACACCTTC. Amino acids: CASSEPTGTYGYTF.

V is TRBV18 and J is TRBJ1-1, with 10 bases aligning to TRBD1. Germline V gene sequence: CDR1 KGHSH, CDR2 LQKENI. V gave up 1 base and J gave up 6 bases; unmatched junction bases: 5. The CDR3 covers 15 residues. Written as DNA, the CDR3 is TGTGCCAGCTCACCACAGGACAGGGGGTATGCTGAAGCTTTCTTT. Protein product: CASSPQDRGYAEAFF.

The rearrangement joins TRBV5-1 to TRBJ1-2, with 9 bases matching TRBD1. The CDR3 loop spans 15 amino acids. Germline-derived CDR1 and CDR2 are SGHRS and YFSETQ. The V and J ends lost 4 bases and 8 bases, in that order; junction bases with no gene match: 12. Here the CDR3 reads CASSPQTGGVEGYTF. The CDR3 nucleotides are TGCGCCAGCAGCCCTCAGACAGGGGGGGTGGAAGGCTACACCTTC.

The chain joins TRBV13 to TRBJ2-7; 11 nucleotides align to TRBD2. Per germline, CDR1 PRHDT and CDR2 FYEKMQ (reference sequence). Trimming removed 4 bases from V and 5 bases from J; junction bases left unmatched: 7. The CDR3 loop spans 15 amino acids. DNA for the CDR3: TGTGCCAGCAGCTCCCCTAGCGGGGGGATCGACGAGCAGTACTTC. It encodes CASSSPSGGIDEQYF.

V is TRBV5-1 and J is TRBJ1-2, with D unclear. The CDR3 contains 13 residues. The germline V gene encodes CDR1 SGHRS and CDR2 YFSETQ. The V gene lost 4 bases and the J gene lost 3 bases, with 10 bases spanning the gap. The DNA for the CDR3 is TGCGCCAGCAGCCTCGAGGCAGACTATGGCTACACCTTC. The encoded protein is CASSLEADYGYTF.

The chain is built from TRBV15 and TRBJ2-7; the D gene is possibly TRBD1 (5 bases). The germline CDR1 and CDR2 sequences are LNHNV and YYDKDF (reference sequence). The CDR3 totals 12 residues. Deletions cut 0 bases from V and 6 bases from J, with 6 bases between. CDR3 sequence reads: CATSRDTGEQYF. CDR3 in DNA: TGTGCCACCAGCAGAGATACAGGCGAGCAGTACTTC.

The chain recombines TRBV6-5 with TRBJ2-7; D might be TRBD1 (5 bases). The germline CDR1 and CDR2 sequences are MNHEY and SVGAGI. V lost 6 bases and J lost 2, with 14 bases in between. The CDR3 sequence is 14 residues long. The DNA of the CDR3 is TGTGCCAGCAGACGACAGTTAGGCCCCTACGAGCAGTACTTC. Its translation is CASRRQLGPYEQYF.

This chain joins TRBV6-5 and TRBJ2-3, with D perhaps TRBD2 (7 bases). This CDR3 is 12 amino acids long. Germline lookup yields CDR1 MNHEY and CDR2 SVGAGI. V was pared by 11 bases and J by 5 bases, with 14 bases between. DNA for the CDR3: TGTGCCTGCTCCGGGGGGCAAGATACGCAGTATTTT. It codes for CACSGGQDTQYF.

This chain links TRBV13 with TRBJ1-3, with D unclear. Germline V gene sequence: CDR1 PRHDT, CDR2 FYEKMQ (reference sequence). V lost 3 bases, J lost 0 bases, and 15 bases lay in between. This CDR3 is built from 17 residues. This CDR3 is CASSLAVSTRSGNTIYF. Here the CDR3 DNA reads TGTGCCAGCAGCTTGGCGGTTTCTACCCGCTCTGGAAACACCATATATTTT.

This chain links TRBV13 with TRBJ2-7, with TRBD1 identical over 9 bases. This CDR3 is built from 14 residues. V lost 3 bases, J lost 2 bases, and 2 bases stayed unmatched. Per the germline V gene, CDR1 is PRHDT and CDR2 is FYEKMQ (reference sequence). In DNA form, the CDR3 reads TGTGCCAGCAGCTTTCGGGACAGGGCCTACGAGCAGTACTTC. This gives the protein CASSFRDRAYEQYF.

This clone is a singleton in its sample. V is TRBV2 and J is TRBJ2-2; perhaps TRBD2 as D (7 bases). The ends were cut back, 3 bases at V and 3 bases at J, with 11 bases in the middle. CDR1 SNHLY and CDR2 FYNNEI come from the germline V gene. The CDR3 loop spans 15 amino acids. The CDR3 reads CASSESGGYTGELFF. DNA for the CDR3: TGTGCCAGCAGTGAGTCGGGGGGCTACACCGGGGAGCTGTTTTTT.

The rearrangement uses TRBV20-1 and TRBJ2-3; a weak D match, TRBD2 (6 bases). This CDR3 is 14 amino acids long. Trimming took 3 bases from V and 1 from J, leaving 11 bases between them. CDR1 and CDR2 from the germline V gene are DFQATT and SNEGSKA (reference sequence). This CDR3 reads CSASSASGTDTQYF. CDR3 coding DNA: TGCAGTGCTAGTTCGGCTAGCGGCACAGATACGCAGTATTTT.

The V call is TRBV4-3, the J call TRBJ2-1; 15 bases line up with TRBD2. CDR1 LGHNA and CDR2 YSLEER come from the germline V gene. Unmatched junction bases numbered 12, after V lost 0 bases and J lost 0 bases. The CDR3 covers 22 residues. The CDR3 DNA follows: TGCGCCAGCAGCCAAGATTGGAAAAGGACTAGCGGGGGGGGAAGCTCCTACAATGAGCAGTTCTTC. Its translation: CASSQDWKRTSGGGSSYNEQFF.

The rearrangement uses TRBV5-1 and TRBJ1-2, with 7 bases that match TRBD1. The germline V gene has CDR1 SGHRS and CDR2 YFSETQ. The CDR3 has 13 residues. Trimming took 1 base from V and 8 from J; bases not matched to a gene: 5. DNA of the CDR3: TGCGCCAGCAGCTTGATTCAGGGGGGAGGCTACACCTTC. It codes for CASSLIQGGGYTF.

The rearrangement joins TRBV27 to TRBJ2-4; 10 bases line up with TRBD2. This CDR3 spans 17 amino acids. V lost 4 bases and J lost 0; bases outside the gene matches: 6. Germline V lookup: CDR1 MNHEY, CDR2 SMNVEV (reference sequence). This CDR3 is CASSSLAGAIAKNIQYF. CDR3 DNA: TGTGCCAGCAGTTCTCTAGCGGGGGCCATAGCCAAAAACATTCAGTACTTC.

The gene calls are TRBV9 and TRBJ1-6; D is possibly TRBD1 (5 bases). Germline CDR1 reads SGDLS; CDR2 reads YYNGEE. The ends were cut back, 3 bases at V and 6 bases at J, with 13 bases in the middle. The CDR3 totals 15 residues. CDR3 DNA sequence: TGTGCCAGCAGCGCGGGGGGTAATGTTAATTCACCCCTCCACTTT. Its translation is CASSAGGNVNSPLHF.

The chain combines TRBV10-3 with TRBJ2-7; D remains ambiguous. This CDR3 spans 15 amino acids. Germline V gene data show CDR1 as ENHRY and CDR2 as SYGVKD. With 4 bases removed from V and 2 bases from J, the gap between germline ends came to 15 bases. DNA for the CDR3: TGTGCCATCAGTGTGGCTCGTGCAGGCCCCTACGAGCAGTACTTC. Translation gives CAISVARAGPYEQYF.